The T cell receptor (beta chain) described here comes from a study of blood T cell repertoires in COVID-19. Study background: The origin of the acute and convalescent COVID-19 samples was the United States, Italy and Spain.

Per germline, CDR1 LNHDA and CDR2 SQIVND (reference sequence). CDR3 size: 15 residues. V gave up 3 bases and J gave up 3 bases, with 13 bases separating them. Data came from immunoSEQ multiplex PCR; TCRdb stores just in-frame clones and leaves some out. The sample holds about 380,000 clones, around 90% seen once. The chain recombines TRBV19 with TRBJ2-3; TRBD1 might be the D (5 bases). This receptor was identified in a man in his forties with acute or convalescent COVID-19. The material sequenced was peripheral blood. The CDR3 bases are TGTGCCAGTAGTATGCTCCTGGGGCAGACAGATACGCAGTATTTT. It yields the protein CASSMLLGQTDTQYF.